Shown below are 9 T cell receptor beta chains from a single sample sequenced in a study of OX40 agonist ivuxolimab in advanced cancers. The library relied on the immunoSEQ multiplex PCR assay. Drawn from immuneACCESS, this table holds only the in-frame rearrangements with V and J called that TCRdb kept. Clones are partly lost; checked studies trace under half to an unresolved V gene and leave the rest unexplained. This sample gives some 59,000 clones in total; about nine tenths of them show up just once. The ten largest clones capture less than 5.5% of the sample. The sample was CD4+ or CD8+ T cells sorted from blood, taken in a trial of the OX40 agonist ivuxolimab. The origin of the receptors is an adult with an advanced solid tumor such as melanoma, head and neck, liver or kidney cancer.

V usage is TRBV7-2 and J usage is TRBJ2-3, with 10 bases matching TRBD2. Trimming cost V 1 base and J 5 bases; bases outside gene matches: 6. Germline CDR1 SGHTA, CDR2 FQGNSA. The CDR3 totals 16 residues. This CDR3 reads CASSLGLAGVEDTQYF. The CDR3 coding sequence is TGTGCCAGCAGCTTAGGGCTAGCGGGAGTTGAAGATACGCAGTATTTT.

V gene TRBV5-1 combines with J gene TRBJ2-5, with TRBD1 identical over 8 bases. The V and J ends lost 3 bases and 5 bases, in that order; junction bases with no gene match: 6. Germline V gene lookup returns CDR1 SGHRS and CDR2 YFSETQ. CDR3 size: 14 residues. This chain's CDR3 is CASSSGDRKETQYF. The CDR3 DNA follows: TGCGCCAGCAGCTCCGGGGACAGGAAGGAGACCCAGTACTTC.

This clone came up once. V and J are TRBV19 and TRBJ2-3, with a weak D call TRBD1 (6 bases). Germline CDR1 LNHDA, CDR2 SQIVND (reference sequence). V gave up 7 bases and J gave up 1 base, with 15 bases separating them. The CDR3 spans 15 residues. The CDR3 loop reads CASTLGAYRTDTQYF. For the CDR3, the DNA is TGTGCCAGTACCTTGGGGGCTTACCGCACAGATACGCAGTATTTT. Using reference TRBV19 and TRBJ2-3 for the parts outside the CDR3, the full variable domain is DGGITQSPKYLFRKEGQNVTLSCEQNLNHDAMYWYRQDPGQGLRLIYYSQIVNDFQKGDIAEGYSVSREKKESFPLTVTSAQKNPTAFYLCASTLGAYRTDTQYFGPGTRLTVL.

This chain's CDR3 is CASSLVAGYQETQYF. In nucleotides, the CDR3 is TGTGCCAGCAGCTTAGTTGCGGGCTACCAAGAGACCCAGTACTTC. This chain connects TRBV7-2 to TRBJ2-5, with a tentative D call TRBD2 (5 bases). The V gene's germline CDR1 is SGHTA and CDR2 FQGNSA. This CDR3 region has 15 residues. The V and J ends lost 1 base and 0 bases respectively, with 9 bases between them.

This chain uses TRBV9 with TRBJ1-2; tentative D call: TRBD1 (5 bases). Germline CDR1 SGDLS, CDR2 YYNGEE. The V end was cut by 4 bases, the J end by 2 bases, with 15 bases between. The CDR3 runs 15 residues. CDR3 residues: CASSRDGGANYGYTF. The DNA for the CDR3 is TGTGCCAGCAGCCGCGATGGAGGGGCGAACTATGGCTACACCTTC. The full variable domain, completed using reference TRBV9 and TRBJ1-2, is DSGVTQTPKHLITATGQRVTLRCSPRSGDLSVYWYQQSLDQGLQFLIQYYNGEERAKGNILERFSAQQFPDLHSELNLSSLELGDSALYFCASSRDGGANYGYTFGSGTRLTVV.

The chain has TRBV6-1 and TRBJ2-3; D gene unclear. Trimming pared 6 bases from V and 6 bases from J, leaving 7 bases between. Germline loops: CDR1 MNHNS, CDR2 SASEGT. This CDR3 region has 11 residues. CDR3 residues: CASSTTDTQYF. In nucleotides, the CDR3 is TGTGCCAGCAGCACCACCGATACGCAGTATTTT.

This clone was seen once. This sequence joins TRBV16 and TRBJ1-2; 12 nucleotides line up with TRBD1. CDR1 and CDR2 from the germline V gene are KGHSY and FQNENV. The CDR3 sequence is 15 residues long. Trimming took 5 bases from V and 7 from J; bases not matched to a gene: 8. The CDR3 sequence: CASSNFQGQGAGYTF. The CDR3 DNA reads as TGTGCCAGCAGCAATTTCCAGGGACAGGGGGCTGGCTACACCTTC.

This clone is a singleton in its sample. CDR3 sequence reads: CASSLGPASSYEQYF. CDR3 nucleotide sequence: TGCGCCAGCAGCTTGGGACCGGCGAGCTCCTACGAGCAGTACTTC. The V and J genes are TRBV5-1 and TRBJ2-7; D gene unclear. The CDR3 contains 15 residues. Trimming took off 0 bases at V and 0 bases at J, with 10 bases between the two ends. Germline CDR1 SGHRS, CDR2 YFSETQ.

J is TRBJ1-5 and V is TRBV2; D gene uncertain. The CDR3 runs to 17 residues. V lost 0 bases and J lost 2, with 14 bases in between. CDR1 is SNHLY, CDR2 FYNNEI, per germline. CDR3 coding DNA: TGTGCCAGCAGTGAAGCCGGCGCGAGGGCTCGCAATCAGCCCCAGCATTTT. This encodes CASSEAGARARNQPQHF.